The sequence of this T cell receptor beta chain was determined in a study of cytotoxic CD8 clonotypes in ibrutinib-treated CLL. About the research overall: Response samples were drawn at a median of around 11 months of treatment, range 6 to 36. Mean per-sample yields comprised just over 250,000 productive templates and 75,000 to 95,000 productive rearrangements. Whole-study results and caveats: Clonality showed a rise at ibrutinib response that reversed toward baseline at progression.

This clone was seen once. The antigen is not known. J lost 4 bases, V lost 5 bases, and 2 bases had no gene match. The CDR3 contains 13 residues. The germline V gene encodes CDR1 MGHRA and CDR2 YSYEKL. T cells were sequenced at a targeted depth of 1 in 200,000 to 1 in 1 million. Here immunoSEQ multiplex PCR was the method, and the copy in TCRdb shows in-frame clones only, minus some. The table records tens of thousands of clones, 83% of them present only once. The clonotype originates from a human donor with chronic lymphocytic leukemia. The material was PBMCs, obtained after 24 months of ibrutinib treatment. The chain recombines TRBV4-1 with TRBJ2-1; TRBD1 agrees at 7 bases. DNA of the CDR3: TGCGCCAGCAGCGAGGGACAGTACAATGAGCAGTTCTTC. Its translation is CASSEGQYNEQFF.